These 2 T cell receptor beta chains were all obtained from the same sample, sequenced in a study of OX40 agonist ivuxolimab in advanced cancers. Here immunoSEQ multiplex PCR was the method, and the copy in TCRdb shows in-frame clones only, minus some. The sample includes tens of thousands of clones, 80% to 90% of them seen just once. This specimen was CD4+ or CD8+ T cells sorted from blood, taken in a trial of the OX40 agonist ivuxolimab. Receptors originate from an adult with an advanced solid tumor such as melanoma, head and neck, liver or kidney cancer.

CDR3 nucleotides: TGTGCCAGCTCAGAGGACAGCAAGGGAAGCACTGAAGCTTTCTTT. It translates to CASSEDSKGSTEAFF. The chain links TRBV18 to TRBJ1-1; D is possibly TRBD1 (6 bases). V was cut by 5 bases and J by 4 bases, with 17 bases left in between. CDR1 and CDR2 from the germline V gene are KGHSH and LQKENI. The CDR3 contains 15 residues.

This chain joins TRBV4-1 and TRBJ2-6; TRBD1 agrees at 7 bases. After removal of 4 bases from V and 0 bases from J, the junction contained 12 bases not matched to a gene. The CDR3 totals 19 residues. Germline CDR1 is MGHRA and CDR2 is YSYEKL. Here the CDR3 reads CASSLHPRGISSGANVLTF. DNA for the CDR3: TGCGCCAGCAGCCTCCATCCCAGGGGGATTAGCTCTGGGGCCAACGTCCTGACTTTC.